Listed here is a single T cell receptor (beta chain). These data come from a study of OX40 agonist ivuxolimab in advanced cancers. Using immunoSEQ multiplex PCR, the repertoire was profiled, and TCRdb retains in-frame clones only, with some absent. The table has roughly 64,000 clones, 85% to 90% seen once; the top ten hold 13% to 15%. The length of the CDR3 is 14 residues. Trimming cost V 2 bases and J 6 bases, with 11 bases left between them. CDR1 MNHEY and CDR2 SVGAGI come from the germline V gene. The chain couples TRBV6-5 to TRBJ2-1; no clear D. The input for sequencing was CD4+ or CD8+ T cells sorted from blood, taken in a trial of the OX40 agonist ivuxolimab. The clonotype originates from an adult with an advanced solid tumor such as melanoma, head and neck, liver or kidney cancer. The CDR3 DNA is TGTGCCAGCAGTTACGACCTAGGCGGCAATGAGCAGTTCTTC. Translated, it gives CASSYDLGGNEQFF.